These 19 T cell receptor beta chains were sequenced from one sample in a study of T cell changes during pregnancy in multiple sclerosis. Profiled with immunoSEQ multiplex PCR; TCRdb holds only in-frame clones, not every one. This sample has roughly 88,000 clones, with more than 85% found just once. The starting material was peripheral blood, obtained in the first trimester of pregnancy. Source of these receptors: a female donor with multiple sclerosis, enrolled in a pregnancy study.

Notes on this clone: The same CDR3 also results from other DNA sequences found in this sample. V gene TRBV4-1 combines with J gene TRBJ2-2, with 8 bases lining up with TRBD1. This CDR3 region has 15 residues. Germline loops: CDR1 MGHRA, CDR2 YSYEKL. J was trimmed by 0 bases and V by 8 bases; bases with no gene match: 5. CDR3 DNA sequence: TGCGCCAGCTCCCGACAGGGGACGAACACCGGGGAGCTGTTTTTT. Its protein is CASSRQGTNTGELFF.

CDR3 coding DNA: TGCGCCAGCAGCTGGGGACAGGGCGCTCCCTACGAGCAGTACTTC. It yields the protein CASSWGQGAPYEQYF. The chain is built from TRBV5-1 and TRBJ2-7; TRBD1 agrees at 9 bases. Germline CDR1 SGHRS, CDR2 YFSETQ. V was pared by 3 bases and J by 2 bases, with 6 bases of the junction left unmatched. This CDR3 region has 15 residues.

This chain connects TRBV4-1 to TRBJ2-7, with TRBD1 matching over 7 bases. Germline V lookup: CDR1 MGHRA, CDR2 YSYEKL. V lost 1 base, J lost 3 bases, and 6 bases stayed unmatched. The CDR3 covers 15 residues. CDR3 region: CASSQGPGQVYEQYF. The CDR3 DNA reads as TGCGCCAGCAGCCAAGGTCCCGGACAGGTCTACGAGCAGTACTTC.

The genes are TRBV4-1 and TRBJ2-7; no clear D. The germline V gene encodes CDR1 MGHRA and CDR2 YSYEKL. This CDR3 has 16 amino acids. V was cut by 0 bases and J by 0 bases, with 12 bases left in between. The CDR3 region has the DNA TGCGCCAGCAGCCAAGACGGCGGTTTAAGCTCCTACGAGCAGTACTTC. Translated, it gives CASSQDGGLSSYEQYF.

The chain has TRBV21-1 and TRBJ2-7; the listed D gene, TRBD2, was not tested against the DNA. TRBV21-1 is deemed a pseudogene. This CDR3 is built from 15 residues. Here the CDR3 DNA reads TGTGCCAGCAGCACTAGCGGAGTAAGGTCCGACGAGCAGTACTTC. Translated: CASSTSGVRSDEQYF.

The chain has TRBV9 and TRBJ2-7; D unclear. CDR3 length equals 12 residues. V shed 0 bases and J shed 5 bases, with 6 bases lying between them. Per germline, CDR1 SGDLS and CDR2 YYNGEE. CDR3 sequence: CASSVGLDEQYF. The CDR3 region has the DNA TGTGCCAGCAGCGTAGGTCTTGACGAGCAGTACTTC.

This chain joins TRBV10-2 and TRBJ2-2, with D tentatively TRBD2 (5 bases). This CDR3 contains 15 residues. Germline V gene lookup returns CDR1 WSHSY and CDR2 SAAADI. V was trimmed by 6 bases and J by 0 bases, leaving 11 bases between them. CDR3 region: CASRLAGANTGELFF. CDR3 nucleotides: TGCGCCAGCAGGCTAGCAGGCGCGAACACCGGGGAGCTGTTTTTT.

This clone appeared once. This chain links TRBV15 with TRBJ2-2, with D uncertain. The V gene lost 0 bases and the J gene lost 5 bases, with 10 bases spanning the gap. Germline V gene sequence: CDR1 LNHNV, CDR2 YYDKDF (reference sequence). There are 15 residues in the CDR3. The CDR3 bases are TGTGCCACCAGCAGAGATCTCGTCGGGACCGGGGAGCTGTTTTTT. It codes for CATSRDLVGTGELFF.

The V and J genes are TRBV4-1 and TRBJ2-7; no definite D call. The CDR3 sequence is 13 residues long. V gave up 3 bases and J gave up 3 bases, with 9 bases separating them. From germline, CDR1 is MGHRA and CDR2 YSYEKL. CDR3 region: CASSQSLLYEQYF. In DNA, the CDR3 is TGCGCCAGCAGCCAGTCTCTCCTCTACGAGCAGTACTTC.

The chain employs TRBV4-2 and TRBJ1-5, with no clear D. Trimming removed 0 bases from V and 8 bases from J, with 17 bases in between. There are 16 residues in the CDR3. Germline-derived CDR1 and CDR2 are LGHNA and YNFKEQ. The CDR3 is CASSQDLRSGREPQHF. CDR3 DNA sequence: TGTGCCAGCAGCCAAGATTTGAGGAGCGGGCGGGAGCCCCAGCATTTT.

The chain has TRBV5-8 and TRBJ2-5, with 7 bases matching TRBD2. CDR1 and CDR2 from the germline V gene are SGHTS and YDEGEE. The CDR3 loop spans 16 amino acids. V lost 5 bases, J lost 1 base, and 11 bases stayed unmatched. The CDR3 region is CASSSVSSGSQETQYF. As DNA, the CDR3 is TGTGCCAGCAGTAGCGTGTCTAGCGGTAGCCAAGAGACCCAGTACTTC.

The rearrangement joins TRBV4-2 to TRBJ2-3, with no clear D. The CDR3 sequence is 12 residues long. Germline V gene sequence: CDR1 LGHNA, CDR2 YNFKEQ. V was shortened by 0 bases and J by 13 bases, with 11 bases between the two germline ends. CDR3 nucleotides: TGTGCCAGCAGCCAAGATATGCGAGAGGAGTATTTT. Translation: CASSQDMREEYF.

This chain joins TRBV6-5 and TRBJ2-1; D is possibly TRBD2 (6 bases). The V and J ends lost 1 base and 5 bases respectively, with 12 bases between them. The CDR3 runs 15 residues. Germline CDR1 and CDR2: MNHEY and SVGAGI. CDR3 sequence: CASSYLAGRNNEQFF. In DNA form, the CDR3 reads TGTGCCAGCAGTTACTTGGCGGGACGGAACAATGAGCAGTTCTTC.

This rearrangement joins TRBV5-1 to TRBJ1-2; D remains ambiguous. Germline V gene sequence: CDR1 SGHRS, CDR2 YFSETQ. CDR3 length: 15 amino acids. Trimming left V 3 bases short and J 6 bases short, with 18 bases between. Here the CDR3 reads CASSSGGRLVDGYTF. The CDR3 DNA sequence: TGCGCCAGCAGCTCCGGAGGACGCCTTGTAGATGGCTACACCTTC.

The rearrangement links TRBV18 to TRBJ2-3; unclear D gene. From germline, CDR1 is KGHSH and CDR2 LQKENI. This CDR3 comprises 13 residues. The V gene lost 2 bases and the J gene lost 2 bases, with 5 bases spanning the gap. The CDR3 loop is CASSPSSTDTQYF. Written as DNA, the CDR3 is TGTGCCAGCTCACCATCCTCCACAGATACGCAGTATTTT.

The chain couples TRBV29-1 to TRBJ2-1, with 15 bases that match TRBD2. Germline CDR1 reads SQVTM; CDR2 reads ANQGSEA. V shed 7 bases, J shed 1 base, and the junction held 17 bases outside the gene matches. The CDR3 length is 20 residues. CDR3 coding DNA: TGCAGCGCTAAGGACAGGACACGGACTAGCGGGAGGGTTTCCTACAATGAGCAGTTCTTC. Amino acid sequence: CSAKDRTRTSGRVSYNEQFF.

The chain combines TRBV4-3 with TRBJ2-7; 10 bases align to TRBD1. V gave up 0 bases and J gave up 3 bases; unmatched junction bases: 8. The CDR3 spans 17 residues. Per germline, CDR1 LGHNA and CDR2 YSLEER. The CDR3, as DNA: TGCGCCAGCAGCCAAGAGGACCAGGGGGACAGGGGCTACGAGCAGTACTTC. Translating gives CASSQEDQGDRGYEQYF.

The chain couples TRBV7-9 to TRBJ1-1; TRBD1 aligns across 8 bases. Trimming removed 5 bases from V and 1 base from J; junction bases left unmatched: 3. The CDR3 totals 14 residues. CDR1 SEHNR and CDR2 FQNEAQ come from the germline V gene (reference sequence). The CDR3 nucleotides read TGTGCCAGCAGCCCGGACAGGGCGAACACTGAAGCTTTCTTT. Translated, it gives CASSPDRANTEAFF.

CDR3 region: CASSLEGRVTETQYF. Here the CDR3 DNA reads TGCGCCAGCAGCTTGGAGGGGCGCGTTACGGAGACCCAGTACTTC. The V call is TRBV5-1, the J call TRBJ2-5; a weak D match, TRBD1 (5 bases). V lost 0 bases and J 5 bases, leaving 14 bases between the germline ends. The CDR3 runs to 15 residues. Germline V gives CDR1 SGHRS, CDR2 YFSETQ.